This T cell receptor beta chain derives from a study of T cell responses to AZD1222 COVID-19 vaccine. Study-level background: Investigators merged groups given second doses at roughly 4 or roughly 12 weeks.

Repertoires were generated with immunoSEQ multiplex PCR, while TCRdb's copy carries only in-frame clones and drops some. In the table there are some 97,000 clones, just under 90% of which are singletons. The CDR3 spans 16 residues. The V and J ends lost 7 bases and 7 bases, in that order; junction bases with no gene match: 19. The germline V gene encodes CDR1 SGHRS and CDR2 YFSETQ. The clonotype originates from an adult in good health. The sample was peripheral blood, taken on day 0 of AZD1222 vaccination. The chain employs TRBV5-1 and TRBJ2-7; 8 positions agree with TRBD2. Here the CDR3 reads CASEEQPSGPAGEQYF. Written as DNA, the CDR3 is TGCGCCAGCGAGGAACAACCTAGCGGGCCAGCGGGGGAGCAGTACTTC.